Below are 10 T cell receptor beta chains sequenced from a single sample in a study of blood T cell repertoires in COVID-19. Method: immunoSEQ multiplex PCR; TCRdb's copy keeps in-frame clones and lacks some. The sample records about 99,000 clones, 65% to 90% being singletons. The sample was peripheral blood. These receptors were obtained from a man aged 55 to 70 with acute or convalescent COVID-19.

The rearrangement joins TRBV18 to TRBJ2-1; TRBD2 is a possible D gene (7 bases). V was clipped by 3 bases and J by 8 bases, with 11 bases between them. The CDR3 spans 13 residues. CDR1 is KGHSH and CDR2 is LQKENI in the germline V gene. CDR3 region: CASSPGGGDEQFF. The CDR3 coding sequence is TGTGCCAGCTCACCGGGCGGGGGCGATGAGCAGTTCTTC. Looking up the rest from reference TRBV18 and TRBJ2-1 gives the full variable domain: NAGVMQNPRHLVRRRGQEARLRCSPMKGHSHVYWYRQLPEEGLKFMVYLQKENIIDESGMPKERFSAEFPKEGPSILRIQQVVRGDSAAYFCASSPGGGDEQFFGPGTRLTVL.

V is TRBV7-6 and J is TRBJ2-1; weak D call: TRBD1 (5 bases). The germline CDR1 and CDR2 sequences are SGHVS and FNYEAQ. V lost 4 bases and J lost 5, with 6 bases in between. CDR3 length: 12 amino acids. CDR3 region: CASSSQDNEQFF. The CDR3 region has the DNA TGTGCCAGCAGCTCACAGGACAATGAGCAGTTCTTC.

This CDR3 is CASSLAQSSGANVLTF. CDR3 DNA sequence: TGCGCCAGCAGCTTGGCCCAGTCCTCTGGGGCCAACGTCCTGACTTTC. The V call is TRBV5-1, the J call TRBJ2-6; D call uncertain. The CDR3 totals 16 residues. V lost 0 bases, J lost 0 bases, and 7 bases lay in between. In germline, CDR1 is SGHRS, CDR2 YFSETQ.

This clone has only a few counts. The V and J genes are TRBV29-1 and TRBJ1-2; D is uncertain. Trimming pared 4 bases from V and 0 bases from J, leaving 12 bases between. CDR3 length: 14 amino acids. Germline values: CDR1 SQVTM, CDR2 ANQGSEA. CDR3 bases: TGCAGCGTTGGCTGGGCAGCTGCTAACTATGGCTACACCTTC. This translates into CSVGWAAANYGYTF.

The chain links TRBV16 to TRBJ2-1; TRBD2 aligns across 7 bases. The V gene's germline CDR1 is KGHSY and CDR2 FQNENV. V shed 0 bases and J 4 bases; nucleotides not matched to a gene: 6. The CDR3 is 16 amino acids. In DNA form, the CDR3 reads TGTGCCAGCAGCCAATCTGGCGCGGGAGCTTACAATGAGCAGTTCTTC. Amino acids: CASSQSGAGAYNEQFF.

The V gene is TRBV19, the J gene TRBJ1-5; 7 bases fit TRBD1. The CDR3 sequence is 13 residues long. V gave up 7 bases and J gave up 9 bases; unmatched junction bases: 9. Germline V gene lookup returns CDR1 LNHDA and CDR2 SQIVND (reference sequence). The CDR3 DNA is TGTGCCAGTATGGTAGACAGGGAGGCGCCCCAGCATTTT. Its protein product is CASMVDREAPQHF.

As DNA, the CDR3 is TGCGCCAGCACCCAGGATACATCCGGGACAGGGGGCTTCGGTGGAAACACCATATATTTT. This codes for CASTQDTSGTGGFGGNTIYF. The chain links TRBV5-1 to TRBJ1-3; 12 bases are a match to TRBD1. Germline trimming cut 6 bases from V and 3 bases from J; bases unmatched to any gene: 19. The CDR3 totals 20 residues. In germline, CDR1 is SGHRS, CDR2 YFSETQ.

Here the CDR3 reads CASSLTETGGSPLHF. DNA of the CDR3: TGTGCCAGCAGCCTCACGGAGACAGGGGGTTCACCCCTCCACTTT. This chain links TRBV27 with TRBJ1-6, with 9 bases aligning to TRBD1. In germline, CDR1 is MNHEY, CDR2 SMNVEV (reference sequence). The V and J ends lost 6 bases and 9 bases, in that order; junction bases with no gene match: 9. The CDR3 runs to 15 residues.

The chain recombines TRBV11-3 with TRBJ2-7, with 14 bases lining up with TRBD2. CDR1 is SGHNT, CDR2 YENEEA, per germline. Losses at the gene ends were 6 bases for V and 4 bases for J; bases not matched to a gene: 5. The length of the CDR3 is 15 residues. The CDR3 loop reads CASRYGTSGGYEQYF. The DNA for the CDR3 is TGTGCCAGCAGGTATGGGACTAGCGGGGGATACGAGCAGTACTTC.

The chain uses TRBV7-3 and TRBJ1-2; 10 bases are a match to TRBD1. The CDR3 is 15 residues long. Germline assignment: CDR1 SGHTA and CDR2 FQGTGA. V lost 2 bases and J lost 4; bases outside the gene matches: 4. This chain's CDR3 is CASSLQGQGSYGYTF. In nucleotides, the CDR3 is TGTGCCAGCAGCTTACAGGGACAGGGGTCCTATGGCTACACCTTC.